This TCR beta chain came from a study of CD8 T cells in ankylosing spondylitis. Regarding the study as a whole: There was a TCR beta motif, made of several highly homologous variants, that appeared characteristic of ankylosing spondylitis blood. Matched ankylosing spondylitis synovial fluid reportedly showed significant enrichment of disease-linked clones. Some of these motif variants have turned up before, in reports on reactive arthritis synovial fluid and blood.

The CDR3 covers 13 residues. Trimming cost V 4 bases and J 9 bases, with 16 bases left between them. Germline V lookup: CDR1 DFQATT, CDR2 SNEGSKA (reference sequence). With respect to this clonotype: Its cognate antigen is unknown.

TCRdb analysed the 5' RACE reads with MiXCR anew, one entry per CDR3 protein. The table has 350,000 to 450,000 distinct CDR3 sequences, roughly 27% seen once. The chain combines TRBV20-1 with TRBJ2-1, with unresolved D. The TCR sequence derives from a male donor with ankylosing spondylitis. Sequenced: blood, either unsorted or a sorted T cell fraction (not recorded which). The CDR3 sequence: CSAISPTLAEQFF. The CDR3 nucleotides read TGCAGTGCTATATCCCCGACATTGGCTGAGCAGTTCTTC.